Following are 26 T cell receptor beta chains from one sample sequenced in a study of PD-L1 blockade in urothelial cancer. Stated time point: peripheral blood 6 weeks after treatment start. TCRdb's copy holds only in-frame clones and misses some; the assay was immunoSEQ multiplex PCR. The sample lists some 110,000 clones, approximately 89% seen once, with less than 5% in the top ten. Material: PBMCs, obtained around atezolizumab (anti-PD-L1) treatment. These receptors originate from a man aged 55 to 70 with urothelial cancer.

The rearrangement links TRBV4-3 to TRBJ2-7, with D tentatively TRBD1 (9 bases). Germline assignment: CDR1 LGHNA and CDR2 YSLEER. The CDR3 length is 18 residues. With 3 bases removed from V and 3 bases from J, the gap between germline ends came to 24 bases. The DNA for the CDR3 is TGCGCCAGCAGCCATCAACATGGCGGGGGGACAGGGAACTACGAGCAGTACTTC. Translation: CASSHQHGGGTGNYEQYF.

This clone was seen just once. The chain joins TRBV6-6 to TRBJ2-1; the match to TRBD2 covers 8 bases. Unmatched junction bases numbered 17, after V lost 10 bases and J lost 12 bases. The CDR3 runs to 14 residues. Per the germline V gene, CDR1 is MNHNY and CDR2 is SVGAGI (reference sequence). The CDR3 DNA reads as TGTGCCACTACCTCCGGCCGGGGGGGATTATCGCAGTTCTTC. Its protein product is CATTSGRGGLSQFF.

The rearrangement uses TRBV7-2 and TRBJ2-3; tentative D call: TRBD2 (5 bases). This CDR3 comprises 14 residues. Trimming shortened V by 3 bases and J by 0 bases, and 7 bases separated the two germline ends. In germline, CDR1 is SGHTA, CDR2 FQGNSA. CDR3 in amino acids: CASSFWESTDTQYF. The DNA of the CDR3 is TGTGCCAGCAGCTTTTGGGAGAGCACAGATACGCAGTATTTT.

The CDR3: CASNQLAGNAGELFF. The DNA of the CDR3 is TGTGCCAGTAATCAACTAGCGGGGAATGCCGGGGAGCTGTTTTTT. The chain uses TRBV19 and TRBJ2-2; the match to TRBD2 covers 10 bases. The CDR3 is made up of 15 amino acids. V lost 7 bases, J lost 6 bases, and 8 bases stayed unmatched. Germline V gene data show CDR1 as LNHDA and CDR2 as SQIVND (reference sequence).

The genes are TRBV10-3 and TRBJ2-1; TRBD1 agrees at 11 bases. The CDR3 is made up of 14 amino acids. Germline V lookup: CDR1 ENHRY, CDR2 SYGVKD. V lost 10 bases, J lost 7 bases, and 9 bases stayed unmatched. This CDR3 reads CATWTGGAGNEQFF. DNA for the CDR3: TGTGCCACCTGGACAGGGGGCGCAGGAAATGAGCAGTTCTTC.

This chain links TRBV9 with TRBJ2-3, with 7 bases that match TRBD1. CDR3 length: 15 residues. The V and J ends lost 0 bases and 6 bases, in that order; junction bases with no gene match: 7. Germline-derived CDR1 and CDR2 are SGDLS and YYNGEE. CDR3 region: CASSVEGQISDTQYF. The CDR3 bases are TGTGCCAGCAGCGTAGAGGGACAGATTTCCGATACGCAGTATTTT.

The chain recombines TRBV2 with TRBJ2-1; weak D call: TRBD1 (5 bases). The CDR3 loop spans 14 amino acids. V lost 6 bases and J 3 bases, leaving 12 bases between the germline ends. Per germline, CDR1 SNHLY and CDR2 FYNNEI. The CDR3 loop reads CASSPGQLYNEQFF. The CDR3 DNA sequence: TGTGCCAGCAGCCCCGGACAACTCTACAATGAGCAGTTCTTC.

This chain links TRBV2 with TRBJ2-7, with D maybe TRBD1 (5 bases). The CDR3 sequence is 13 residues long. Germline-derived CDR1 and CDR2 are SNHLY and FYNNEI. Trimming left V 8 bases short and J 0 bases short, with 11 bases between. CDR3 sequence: CASLDRFSYEQYF. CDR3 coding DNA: TGTGCCAGCTTAGACAGATTCTCCTACGAGCAGTACTTC.

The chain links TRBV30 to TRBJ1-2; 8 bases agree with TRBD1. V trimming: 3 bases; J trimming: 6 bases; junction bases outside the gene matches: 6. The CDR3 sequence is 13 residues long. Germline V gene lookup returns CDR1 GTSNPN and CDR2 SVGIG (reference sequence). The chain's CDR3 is CAWSPGQGNGYTF. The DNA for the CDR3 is TGTGCCTGGAGCCCCGGACAGGGAAATGGCTACACCTTC.

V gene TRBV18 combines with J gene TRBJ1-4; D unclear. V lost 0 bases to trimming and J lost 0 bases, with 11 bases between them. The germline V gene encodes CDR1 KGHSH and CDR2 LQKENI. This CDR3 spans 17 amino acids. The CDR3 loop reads CASSPPGRTATNEKLFF. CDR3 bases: TGTGCCAGCTCACCACCGGGTAGGACTGCAACTAATGAAAAACTGTTTTTT.

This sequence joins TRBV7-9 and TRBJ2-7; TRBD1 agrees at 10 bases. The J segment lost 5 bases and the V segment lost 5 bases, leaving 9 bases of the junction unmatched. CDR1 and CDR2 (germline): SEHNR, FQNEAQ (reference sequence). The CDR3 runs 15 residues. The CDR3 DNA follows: TGTGCCAGCAGCGCCAACCAGGACAGGGGGGACGAGCAGTACTTC. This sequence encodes CASSANQDRGDEQYF.

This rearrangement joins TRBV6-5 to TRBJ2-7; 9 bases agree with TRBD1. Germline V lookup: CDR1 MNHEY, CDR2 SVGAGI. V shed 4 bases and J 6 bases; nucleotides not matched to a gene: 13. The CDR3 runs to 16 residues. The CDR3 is CASSSGNTGQGGEQYF. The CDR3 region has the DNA TGTGCCAGCAGTTCAGGCAACACGGGACAGGGCGGCGAGCAGTACTTC.

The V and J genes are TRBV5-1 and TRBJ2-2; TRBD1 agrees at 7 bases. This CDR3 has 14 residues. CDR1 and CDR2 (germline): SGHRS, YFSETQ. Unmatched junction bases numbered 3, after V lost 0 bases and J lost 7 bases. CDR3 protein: CASSLGQGIGELFF. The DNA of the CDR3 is TGCGCCAGCAGCTTGGGACAGGGAATCGGGGAGCTGTTTTTT.

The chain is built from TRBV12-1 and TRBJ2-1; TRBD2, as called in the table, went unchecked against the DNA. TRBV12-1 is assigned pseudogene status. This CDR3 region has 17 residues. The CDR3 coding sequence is TGTGCCAGCAGCCCCCTCGGACTAGCGGGGATCTACAATGAGCAGTTCTTC. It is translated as CASSPLGLAGIYNEQFF.

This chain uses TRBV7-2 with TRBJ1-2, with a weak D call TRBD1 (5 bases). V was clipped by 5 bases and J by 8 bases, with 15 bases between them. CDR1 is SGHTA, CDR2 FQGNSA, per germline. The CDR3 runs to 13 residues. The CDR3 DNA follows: TGTGCCAGCAGCGGCGGAGGGGATGGAGGCTACACCTTC. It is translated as CASSGGGDGGYTF.

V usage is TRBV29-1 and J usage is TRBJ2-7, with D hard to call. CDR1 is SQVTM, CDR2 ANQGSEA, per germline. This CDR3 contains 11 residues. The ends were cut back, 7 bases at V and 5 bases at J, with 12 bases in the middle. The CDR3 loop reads CSAVFGDEQYF. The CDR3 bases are TGCAGCGCCGTGTTCGGTGACGAGCAGTACTTC.

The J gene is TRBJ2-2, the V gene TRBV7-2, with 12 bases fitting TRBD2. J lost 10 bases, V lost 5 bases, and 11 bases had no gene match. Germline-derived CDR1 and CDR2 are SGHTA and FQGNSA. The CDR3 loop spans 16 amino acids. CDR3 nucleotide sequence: TGTGCCAGCAGCCTCCAACCGACTAGCGGGGGCGAGGAGCTGTTTTTT. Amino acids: CASSLQPTSGGEELFF.

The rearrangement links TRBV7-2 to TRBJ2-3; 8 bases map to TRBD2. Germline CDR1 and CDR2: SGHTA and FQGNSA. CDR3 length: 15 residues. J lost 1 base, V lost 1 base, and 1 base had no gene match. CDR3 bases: TGTGCCAGCAGCTTAGAGCGGGGGCGCACAGATACGCAGTATTTT. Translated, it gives CASSLERGRTDTQYF.

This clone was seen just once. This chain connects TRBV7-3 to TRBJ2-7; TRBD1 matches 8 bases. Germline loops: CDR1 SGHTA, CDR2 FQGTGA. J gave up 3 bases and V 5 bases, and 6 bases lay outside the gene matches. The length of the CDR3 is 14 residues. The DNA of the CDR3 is TGTGCCAGCAGCCTCGGACAGGGACACTACGAGCAGTACTTC. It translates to CASSLGQGHYEQYF.

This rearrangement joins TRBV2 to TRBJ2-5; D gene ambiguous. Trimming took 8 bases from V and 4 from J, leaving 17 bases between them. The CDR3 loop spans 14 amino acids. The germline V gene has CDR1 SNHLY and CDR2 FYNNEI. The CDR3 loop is CASANAIVSETQYF. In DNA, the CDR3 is TGTGCCAGCGCGAACGCCATTGTCTCAGAGACCCAGTACTTC.

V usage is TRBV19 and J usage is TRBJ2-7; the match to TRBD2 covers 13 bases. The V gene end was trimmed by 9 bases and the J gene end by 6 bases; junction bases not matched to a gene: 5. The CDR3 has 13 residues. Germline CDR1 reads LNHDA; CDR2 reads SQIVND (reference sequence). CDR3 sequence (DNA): TGTGCCAGCAGACTAGCGGGAGGAGGCGAGCAGTACTTC. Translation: CASRLAGGGEQYF.

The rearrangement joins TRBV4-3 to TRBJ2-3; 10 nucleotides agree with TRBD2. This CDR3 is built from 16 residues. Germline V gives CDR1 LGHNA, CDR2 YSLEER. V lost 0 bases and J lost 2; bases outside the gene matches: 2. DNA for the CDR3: TGCGCCAGCAGCCAAGAAAGCGGGAGGGACACAGATACGCAGTATTTT. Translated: CASSQESGRDTDTQYF.

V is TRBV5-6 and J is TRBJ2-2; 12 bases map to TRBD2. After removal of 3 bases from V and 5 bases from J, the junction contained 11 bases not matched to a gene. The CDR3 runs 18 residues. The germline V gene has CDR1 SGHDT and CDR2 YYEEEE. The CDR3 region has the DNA TGTGCCAGCAGCTCAACTTATCTAGCGGGAGGGAGGACCGGGGAGCTGTTTTTT. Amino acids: CASSSTYLAGGRTGELFF.

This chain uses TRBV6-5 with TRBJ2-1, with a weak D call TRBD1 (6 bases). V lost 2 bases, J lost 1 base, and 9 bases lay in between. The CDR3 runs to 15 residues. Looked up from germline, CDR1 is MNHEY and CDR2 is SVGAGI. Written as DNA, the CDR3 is TGTGCCAGCAGTTACGGGCAGGGGTCCTACAATGAGCAGTTCTTC. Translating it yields CASSYGQGSYNEQFF.

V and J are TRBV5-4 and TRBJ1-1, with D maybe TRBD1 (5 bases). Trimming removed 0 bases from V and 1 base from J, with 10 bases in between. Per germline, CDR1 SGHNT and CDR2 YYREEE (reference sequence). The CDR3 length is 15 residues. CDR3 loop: CASSLGGTGNTEAFF. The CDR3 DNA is TGTGCCAGCAGCTTGGGGGGTACAGGGAACACTGAAGCTTTCTTT.

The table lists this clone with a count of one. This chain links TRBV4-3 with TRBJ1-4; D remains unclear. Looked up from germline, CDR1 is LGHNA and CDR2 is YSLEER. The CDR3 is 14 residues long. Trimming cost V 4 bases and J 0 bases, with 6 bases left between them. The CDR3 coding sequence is TGCGCCAGCAGCCGCCAGGCAACTAATGAAAAACTGTTTTTT. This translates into CASSRQATNEKLFF.